These 18 T cell receptor beta chains originate from one sample sequenced in a study of cytomegalovirus exposure and HLA in healthy donors. Vbeta (60) and Jbeta (13) primers were used in the PCR. TCRdb's table, derived via immunoSEQ multiplex PCR, lists solely in-frame clones and lacks some. In the table there are 200,000 to 250,000 clones, around 80% of which are singletons. The sequencing sample was made of PBMCs. The source of these receptors is a woman aged 55-69 years in good health and CMV-seropositive.

This chain links TRBV25-1 with TRBJ2-1; maybe TRBD1 (5 bases). CDR1 is MGHDK and CDR2 is SYGVNS in the germline V gene. There are 13 residues in the CDR3. Trimming removed 9 bases at V and 0 bases at J, with 9 bases between. The CDR3 DNA reads TGTGCCAGTTCAGGGTACTCCTACAATGAGCAGTTCTTC. It yields the protein CASSGYSYNEQFF.

The rearrangement links TRBV5-1 to TRBJ2-7; 8 bases are shared with TRBD2. The CDR3 has 15 residues. Germline V CDR1 and CDR2: SGHRS, YFSETQ. With V trimmed by 1 base and J by 6 bases, 9 bases remained unmatched. The CDR3 DNA reads as TGCGCCAGCAGCTTGTTAACTAGCGGACGGGGCGAGCAGTACTTC. It encodes CASSLLTSGRGEQYF.

Comment on this clone: Within the sample, other DNA sequences also encode this same CDR3. The genes are TRBV28 and TRBJ1-2; no firm D call. The CDR3 covers 12 residues. Germline CDR1 and CDR2: MDHEN and SYDVKM. Trimming pared 4 bases from V and 4 bases from J, leaving 7 bases between. DNA for the CDR3: TGTGCCAGCAGTTCCGCCGGCTATGGCTACACCTTC. It translates to CASSSAGYGYTF.

The rearrangement links TRBV4-2 to TRBJ2-5, with TRBD2 as a possible D gene (6 bases). Germline values: CDR1 LGHNA, CDR2 YNFKEQ. The CDR3 length is 16 residues. V was trimmed by 1 base and J by 4 bases, leaving 16 bases between them. The CDR3 is CASSQGDSQRGETQYF. CDR3 in DNA: TGTGCCAGCAGCCAAGGGGACTCACAAAGAGGAGAGACCCAGTACTTC.

The chain combines TRBV5-1 with TRBJ2-3; no reliable D call. Per the germline V gene, CDR1 is SGHRS and CDR2 is YFSETQ. Trimming stripped 0 bases from V and 1 base from J, with 12 bases between. The CDR3 spans 16 residues. The CDR3 sequence is CASSLGQSSRTDTQYF. The CDR3, as DNA: TGCGCCAGCAGCTTGGGGCAGTCCTCCCGCACAGATACGCAGTATTTT.

The CDR3: CASSYGQTDGYTF. CDR3 in DNA: TGTGCCAGCAGTTACGGACAGACTGACGGCTACACCTTC. This sequence joins TRBV6-6 and TRBJ1-2; the D gene is possibly TRBD1 (6 bases). The CDR3 spans 13 residues. CDR1 MNHNY and CDR2 SVGAGI come from the germline V gene (reference sequence). V shed 2 bases and J shed 8 bases, with 12 bases lying between them.

This chain links TRBV5-1 with TRBJ2-1; a weak D match, TRBD2 (6 bases). V lost 0 bases and J lost 8, with 12 bases in between. This CDR3 has 14 amino acids. Germline values: CDR1 SGHRS, CDR2 YFSETQ. CDR3 residues: CASSLAGAGDEQFF. CDR3 DNA sequence: TGCGCCAGCAGCTTGGCGGGAGCGGGTGATGAGCAGTTCTTC.

V is TRBV7-2 and J is TRBJ1-2; D possibly corresponds to TRBD1 (6 bases). Germline loops: CDR1 SGHTA, CDR2 FQGNSA. The CDR3 has 18 residues. Between the trimmed V and J ends, which lost 1 base and 5 bases, there was a span of 23 bases. CDR3 protein: CASSLVYVRAGGSYGYTF. The CDR3 DNA is TGTGCCAGCAGCTTAGTCTATGTCCGAGCGGGGGGCAGTTATGGCTACACCTTC.

The sample holds a few counts of this clone. The gene calls are TRBV9 and TRBJ1-5; 11 bases map to TRBD1. This CDR3 is 15 amino acids long. Germline-derived CDR1 and CDR2 are SGDLS and YYNGEE. V shed 4 bases and J 6 bases; nucleotides not matched to a gene: 6. The DNA for the CDR3 is TGTGCCAGCAGCCGAGGGGGGACAGGGGGTCAGCCCCAGCATTTT. This sequence encodes CASSRGGTGGQPQHF.

The rearrangement links TRBV30 to TRBJ2-5; 10 positions agree with TRBD2. From germline, CDR1 is GTSNPN and CDR2 SVGIG (reference sequence). J was trimmed by 3 bases and V by 1 base; bases with no gene match: 2. This CDR3 is 14 amino acids long. CDR3 in amino acids: CAWSEGLAEETQYF. The CDR3 bases are TGTGCCTGGAGTGAAGGACTAGCGGAAGAGACCCAGTACTTC.

This clone has just a few counts. V and J are TRBV30 and TRBJ2-7, with D possibly TRBD1 on 6 matching bases. Trimming cost V 5 bases and J 5 bases, with 13 bases left between them. This CDR3 has 12 amino acids. The V gene's germline CDR1 is GTSNPN and CDR2 SVGIG (reference sequence). The CDR3, as DNA: TGTGCCTGGGGCAGGGGTACCCACGAGCAGTACTTC. It yields the protein CAWGRGTHEQYF. Complete variable domain (other parts from reference TRBV30 and TRBJ2-7): SQTIHQWPATLVQPVGSPLSLECTVEGTSNPNLYWYRQAAGRGLQLLFYSVGIGQISSEVPQNLSASRPQDRQFILSSKKLLLSDSGFYLCAWGRGTHEQYFGPGTRLTVT.

This chain connects TRBV7-6 to TRBJ2-5; 8 nucleotides line up with TRBD2. The CDR3 is made up of 14 amino acids. Trimming removed 5 bases from V and 1 base from J; junction bases left unmatched: 3. Germline CDR1 is SGHVS and CDR2 is FNYEAQ. DNA for the CDR3: TGTGCCAGCAGCCCTAGCGGGCCCCAAGAGACCCAGTACTTC. Its translation: CASSPSGPQETQYF.

The rearrangement joins TRBV4-1 to TRBJ2-3; maybe TRBD2 (6 bases). Trimming removed 2 bases at V and 10 bases at J, with 19 bases between. CDR3 length: 15 residues. CDR1 MGHRA and CDR2 YSYEKL come from the germline V gene. DNA for the CDR3: TGCGCCAGCAGCCAAAGCGGGTCGCCCTGGGGGGCGCAGTATTTT. Protein sequence: CASSQSGSPWGAQYF.

CDR3 nucleotides: TGTGCCAGCAGCCCATATAGTAACTATGGCTACACCTTC. Its translation: CASSPYSNYGYTF. V gene TRBV7-9 combines with J gene TRBJ1-2, with D uncertain. From germline, CDR1 is SEHNR and CDR2 FQNEAQ (reference sequence). V lost 5 bases and J lost 1, with 8 bases in between. The CDR3 covers 13 residues.

The chain carries TRBV7-9 and TRBJ1-1; D remains unclear. Germline values: CDR1 SEHNR, CDR2 FQNEAQ (reference sequence). This CDR3 region has 15 residues. V was shortened by 2 bases and J by 0 bases, with 10 bases between the two germline ends. The CDR3 region has the DNA TGTGCCAGCAGCTTATACGCGGGGATGAACACTGAAGCTTTCTTT. Amino acid sequence: CASSLYAGMNTEAFF.

The chain couples TRBV2 to TRBJ2-5, with D possibly matching TRBD1 (5 bases). The CDR3 runs 14 residues. The V gene's germline CDR1 is SNHLY and CDR2 FYNNEI. Trimming cost V 1 base and J 5 bases, with 11 bases left between them. The chain's CDR3 is CASSEGRQLETQYF. The CDR3 DNA follows: TGTGCCAGCAGTGAAGGTAGACAGCTTGAGACCCAGTACTTC.

The chain links TRBV4-3 to TRBJ2-3; 9 bases map to TRBD2. The CDR3 contains 16 residues. V trimming: 2 bases; J trimming: 4 bases; junction bases outside the gene matches: 7. The germline gives CDR1 LGHNA, CDR2 YSLEER. CDR3 bases: TGCGCCAGCAGCCAATTACCGGGACTAGCTCCAGATACGCAGTATTTT. Translating gives CASSQLPGLAPDTQYF.

For this clone: Additional DNA sequences in this sample encode the identical CDR3. This sequence joins TRBV20-1 and TRBJ1-2, with a possible D match to TRBD1 (5 bases). Trimming shortened V by 3 bases and J by 5 bases, and 7 bases separated the two germline ends. The germline gives CDR1 DFQATT, CDR2 SNEGSKA (reference sequence). The CDR3 extends over 11 amino acids. CDR3 loop: CSARQGYGYTF. CDR3 in DNA: TGCAGTGCTAGGCAGGGTTATGGCTACACCTTC.